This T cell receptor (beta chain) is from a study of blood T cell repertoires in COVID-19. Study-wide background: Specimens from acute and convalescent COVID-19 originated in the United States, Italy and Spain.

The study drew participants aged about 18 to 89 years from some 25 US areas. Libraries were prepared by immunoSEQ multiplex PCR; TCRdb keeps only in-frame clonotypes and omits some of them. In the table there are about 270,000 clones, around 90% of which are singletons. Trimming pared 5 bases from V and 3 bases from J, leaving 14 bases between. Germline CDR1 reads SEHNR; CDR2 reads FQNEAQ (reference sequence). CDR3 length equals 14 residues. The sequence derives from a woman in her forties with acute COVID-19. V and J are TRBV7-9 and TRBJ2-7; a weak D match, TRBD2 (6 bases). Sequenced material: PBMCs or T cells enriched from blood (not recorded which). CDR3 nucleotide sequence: TGTGCCAGCAGCCCGGGACTCACTTTCTACGAGCAGTACTTC. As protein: CASSPGLTFYEQYF. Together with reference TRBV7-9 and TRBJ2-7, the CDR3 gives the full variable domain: DTGVSQNPRHKITKRGQNVTFRCDPISEHNRLYWYRQTLGQGPEFLTYFQNEAQLEKSRLLSDRFSAERPKGSFSTLEIQRTEQGDSAMYLCASSPGLTFYEQYFGPGTRLTVT.